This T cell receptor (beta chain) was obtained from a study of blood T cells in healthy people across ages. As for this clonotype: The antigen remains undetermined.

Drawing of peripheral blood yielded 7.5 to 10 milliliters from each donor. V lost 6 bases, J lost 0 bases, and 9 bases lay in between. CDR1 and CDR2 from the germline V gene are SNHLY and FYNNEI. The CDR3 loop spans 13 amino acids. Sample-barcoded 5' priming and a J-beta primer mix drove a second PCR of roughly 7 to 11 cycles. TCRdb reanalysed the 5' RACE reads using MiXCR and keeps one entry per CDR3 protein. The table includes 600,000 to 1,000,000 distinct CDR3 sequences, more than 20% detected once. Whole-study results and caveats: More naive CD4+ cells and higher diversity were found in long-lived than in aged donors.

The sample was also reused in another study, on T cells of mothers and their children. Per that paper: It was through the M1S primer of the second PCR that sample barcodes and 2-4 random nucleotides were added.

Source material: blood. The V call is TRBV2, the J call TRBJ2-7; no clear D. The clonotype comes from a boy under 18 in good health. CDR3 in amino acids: CASRWLSSYEQYF. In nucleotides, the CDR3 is TGTGCCAGCAGGTGGCTGAGCTCCTACGAGCAGTACTTC.